The 31 T cell receptor beta chains reported below all come from one sample, sequenced in a study of regulatory T cells in long-lasting Graves disease. CDR3-region Arm-PCR and iRepertoire HTBI primers produced the TCR beta libraries. TCRdb called the multiplex PCR reads again in MiXCR, with one record for every CDR3 protein. The sample gives some 250,000 distinct CDR3 sequences, about a sixth of which show up once; over 20% is in the top ten. Sample time point: newly diagnosed GD, antithyroid drugs for less than 3 months. PBMCs provided the RNA from which the TCR library was made. The source was peripheral blood mononuclear cells (PBMCs), collected at new diagnosis, from a patient treated with antithyroid drugs. The receptors here all came from a female donor with Graves disease.

In this sample, this clonotype turned up many times. The genes are TRBV9 and TRBJ2-7, with 15 bases that match TRBD2. The CDR3 covers 17 residues. V shed 4 bases and J 4 bases; nucleotides not matched to a gene: 9. Germline V lookup: CDR1 SGDLS, CDR2 YYNGEE. CDR3: CASSSRTSGRAGYEQYF. In DNA, the CDR3 is TGTGCCAGCAGCTCCCGGACTAGCGGGAGGGCCGGGTACGAGCAGTACTTC.

There are many counts of this clonotype. This sequence joins TRBV11-1 and TRBJ2-2, with TRBD1 matching 12 bases. V lost 5 bases, J lost 7 bases, and 5 bases stayed unmatched. Germline V gene lookup returns CDR1 SGHAT and CDR2 FQDESV (reference sequence). The CDR3 has 15 amino acids. CDR3 DNA sequence: TGTGCCAGCAGCCTAGGGACAGGGGGCGGCGGGGAGCTGTTTTTT. Its protein product is CASSLGTGGGGELFF.

The chain uses TRBV11-3 and TRBJ2-2; no definite D call. Between the trimmed V and J ends, which lost 5 bases and 8 bases, there was a span of 15 bases. In germline, CDR1 is SGHNT, CDR2 YENEEA. The CDR3 contains 14 residues. The CDR3 DNA follows: TGTGCCAGCAGCCCAAGGGCCGGAAGGGGGGAGCTGTTTTTT. Translated: CASSPRAGRGELFF.

This clonotype showed up many times. V gene TRBV18 combines with J gene TRBJ2-7, with a tentative D call TRBD2 (6 bases). V was cut by 2 bases and J by 0 bases, with 14 bases left in between. This CDR3 is built from 16 residues. Per the germline V gene, CDR1 is KGHSH and CDR2 is LQKENI. The CDR3 sequence: CASSPSSAGLSYEQYF. The CDR3 DNA is TGTGCCAGCTCACCATCGTCAGCGGGCCTCTCCTACGAGCAGTACTTC.

This clonotype was counted at least ten times. The rearrangement uses TRBV13 and TRBJ2-5; no firm D call. Germline lookup yields CDR1 PRHDT and CDR2 FYEKMQ (reference sequence). There are 11 residues in the CDR3. Trimming left V 3 bases short and J 4 bases short, with 3 bases between. CDR3 residues: CASSFAETQYF. In DNA, the CDR3 is TGTGCCAGCAGCTTTGCAGAGACCCAGTACTTC.

The chain uses TRBV28 and TRBJ1-5; D is perhaps TRBD1 (5 bases). V lost 7 bases and J 9 bases, leaving 19 bases between the germline ends. The CDR3 length is 14 residues. Germline V gene data show CDR1 as MDHEN and CDR2 as SYDVKM. The CDR3 sequence: CASTLVGRARPQHF. CDR3 in DNA: TGTGCCAGCACCCTCGTTGGCAGGGCACGGCCCCAGCATTTT.

Turning to this clonotype: The CDR3 does not close with the conserved phenylalanine or tryptophan, likely indicating a read error. In DNA, the CDR3 is TGTGCCAGCGGTGAAGGAGACGGAGACACCGGGGAGCTGTTTCTT. Its translation: CASGEGDGDTGELFL. The rearrangement uses TRBV6-1 and TRBJ2-2; D not resolved. Germline V lookup: CDR1 MNHNS, CDR2 SASEGT. The CDR3 spans 15 residues.

This clonotype was recorded at least ten times. This rearrangement joins TRBV29-1 to TRBJ1-1; no firm D call. In germline, CDR1 is SQVTM, CDR2 ANQGSEA. The CDR3 consists of 13 residues. Trimming took 1 base from V and 2 from J, leaving 8 bases between them. The CDR3 here is CSVEGQINTEAFF. The CDR3 DNA is TGCAGCGTTGAAGGCCAGATCAACACTGAAGCTTTCTTT.

This clonotype was recorded many times. The rearrangement joins TRBV5-1 to TRBJ2-1, with TRBD2 matching over 10 bases. This CDR3 comprises 15 residues. V was clipped by 2 bases and J by 6 bases; unmatched bases: 5. Germline V gene data show CDR1 as SGHRS and CDR2 as YFSETQ. The CDR3 spells CASSFLAGASNEQFF. For the CDR3, the DNA is TGCGCCAGCAGCTTTCTAGCGGGAGCAAGCAATGAGCAGTTCTTC. The full variable domain, with the rest looked up from reference TRBV5-1 and TRBJ2-1, is KAGVTQTPRYLIKTRGQQVTLSCSPISGHRSVSWYQQTPGQGLQFLFEYFSETQRNKGNFPGRFSGRQFSNSRSEMNVSTLELGDSALYLCASSFLAGASNEQFFGPGTRLTVL.

The sample holds many counts of this clonotype. The rearrangement uses TRBV7-9 and TRBJ2-3, with D unresolved. The CDR3 extends over 13 amino acids. Trimming took 5 bases from V and 3 from J, leaving 9 bases between them. Germline assignment: CDR1 SEHNR and CDR2 FQNEAQ (reference sequence). For the CDR3, the DNA is TGTGCCAGCAGCCACCGATGGACAGATACGCAGTATTTT. It yields the protein CASSHRWTDTQYF.

In its sample, this clonotype was seen many times. The rearrangement links TRBV7-8 to TRBJ2-1; 9 nucleotides align to TRBD2. Germline trimming cut 1 base from V and 5 bases from J; bases unmatched to any gene: 6. The CDR3 consists of 16 residues. Germline V gene sequence: CDR1 SGHVS, CDR2 FQNEAQ. Here the CDR3 reads CASSLDWLAGNNEQFF. The DNA for the CDR3 is TGTGCCAGCAGCTTAGACTGGCTAGCGGGGAACAATGAGCAGTTCTTC.

This clonotype has a count of ten or more. The V call is TRBV12-3 or TRBV12-4, the J call TRBJ1-1, with a possible D match to TRBD1 (5 bases). This CDR3 is built from 13 residues. V was cut by 7 bases and J by 4 bases, with 13 bases left in between. The CDR3 region is CASTWGPGTEAFF. The CDR3 DNA sequence: TGTGCCAGCACCTGGGGCCCGGGCACTGAAGCTTTCTTT.

This chain joins TRBV7-2 and TRBJ1-2; D perhaps matches TRBD1 (6 bases). The germline V gene has CDR1 SGHTA and CDR2 FQGNSA. The CDR3 sequence is 14 residues long. V was cut by 5 bases and J by 7 bases, with 17 bases left in between. The CDR3 region has the DNA TGTGCCAGCAGCCCCTGGGACACCATACGTGGCTACACCTTC. Translation gives CASSPWDTIRGYTF.

To note about this clonotype: With only one base between it and a far larger clone, this is likely a read error. The chain links TRBV27 to TRBJ2-1; 10 nucleotides match TRBD2. This CDR3 is built from 14 residues. CDR1 and CDR2 (germline): MNHEY, SMNVEV (reference sequence). V was clipped by 5 bases and J by 8 bases; unmatched bases: 6. In DNA form, the CDR3 reads TGTGCCAGCAGTCTCTCTAGCGGGAGCCATGAGCAGTTCTTC. Translation: CASSLSSGSHEQFF.

This clonotype was counted at least ten times. The genes are TRBV7-2 and TRBJ1-1; no clear D. The length of the CDR3 is 13 residues. Germline-derived CDR1 and CDR2 are SGHTA and FQGNSA. The V gene lost 6 bases and the J gene lost 4 bases, with 12 bases spanning the gap. The CDR3 coding sequence is TGTGCCAGCAGTTACGTTCTGGGCACTGAAGCTTTCTTT. Its protein is CASSYVLGTEAFF.

In this sample, this clonotype turned up many times. This chain joins TRBV18 and TRBJ1-1, with D perhaps matching TRBD1 (6 bases). The CDR3 loop spans 15 amino acids. Per the germline V gene, CDR1 is KGHSH and CDR2 is LQKENI. V was cut by 4 bases and J by 0 bases, with 12 bases left in between. CDR3 sequence reads: CASSRDIVLNTEAFF. DNA for the CDR3: TGTGCCAGCTCACGGGACATAGTTCTGAACACTGAAGCTTTCTTT.

At least ten counts were recorded for this clonotype. This rearrangement joins TRBV27 to TRBJ2-1; 7 bases agree with TRBD2. V lost 5 bases, J lost 3 bases, and 1 base stayed unmatched. This CDR3 has 13 residues. Germline loops: CDR1 MNHEY, CDR2 SMNVEV (reference sequence). The DNA of the CDR3 is TGTGCCAGCAGTAGCGGGGTCTACAATGAGCAGTTCTTC. Protein: CASSSGVYNEQFF.

Of note for this clonotype: This sequence is one base from a far larger clone and is likely a read error. The rearrangement uses TRBV11-2 and TRBJ2-2, with a weak D call TRBD2 (6 bases). The CDR3 runs 14 residues. CDR1 and CDR2 (germline): SGHAT, FQNNGV. CDR3: CASSLGLSTEELFF. In DNA form, the CDR3 reads TGTGCCAGCAGCTTGGGACTTTCCACCGAGGAGCTGTTTTTT.

This clonotype was counted only a few times. Mismatch with germline at one junction end may stem from a read error. The chain is built from TRBV12-3 or TRBV12-4 and TRBJ2-1; 7 positions agree with TRBD1. The CDR3 sequence is 14 residues long. The CDR3 DNA sequence: TGTGCCAGCAGTTTCGAGGGGGCGAGGAATGGGCAGTTCTTC. This sequence encodes CASSFEGARNGQFF.

This clonotype came up many times. This chain joins TRBV27 and TRBJ1-2, with 7 bases aligning to TRBD1. Per the germline V gene, CDR1 is MNHEY and CDR2 is SMNVEV (reference sequence). CDR3 size: 14 residues. The V segment lost 5 bases and the J segment 4 bases; nucleotides outside the gene matches: 7. The CDR3 sequence is CASSPNRGGYGYTF. The DNA for the CDR3 is TGTGCCAGCAGTCCGAACAGGGGAGGCTATGGCTACACCTTC.

Notes on this clonotype: A single base separates this from a much larger clone, so it may be a read error. V usage is TRBV10-3 and J usage is TRBJ2-7, with 14 bases lining up with TRBD2. Germline CDR1 is ENHRY and CDR2 is SYGVKD. The CDR3 loop spans 14 amino acids. CDR3 in DNA: TGTGTCATCAGAGGGACTAGCGGGAGCTCCGAGCAGTACTTC. Protein product: CVIRGTSGSSEQYF.

The sample holds many counts of this clonotype. This rearrangement joins TRBV9 to TRBJ1-4; tentatively, D is TRBD1 (5 bases). The CDR3 sequence is 15 residues long. Germline lookup yields CDR1 SGDLS and CDR2 YYNGEE. V dropped 0 bases and J dropped 0 bases, with 6 bases sitting between them. CDR3 DNA sequence: TGTGCCAGCAGCGTAGGGACAACAACTAATGAAAAACTGTTTTTT. Amino acids: CASSVGTTTNEKLFF.

This clonotype appeared a few times. The V call is TRBV20-1, the J call TRBJ2-1; 13 nucleotides align to TRBD2. There are 20 residues in the CDR3. The V gene's germline CDR1 is DFQATT and CDR2 SNEGSKA (reference sequence). Trimming cost V 0 bases and J 2 bases; bases outside gene matches: 13. This chain's CDR3 is CSARDLVGLAGRGPYNEQFF. The CDR3 nucleotides read TGCAGTGCTAGAGATTTAGTGGGACTAGCGGGAAGGGGGCCCTACAATGAGCAGTTCTTC.

Ten or more counts support this clonotype. Here the CDR3 reads CASSPGQYPNNEQFF. The CDR3 DNA reads as TGTGCCAGCAGCCCGGGACAGTACCCGAACAATGAGCAGTTCTTC. The gene calls are TRBV7-3 and TRBJ2-1, with TRBD1 identical over 7 bases. Trimming took 5 bases from V and 5 from J; bases not matched to a gene: 9. The CDR3 is 15 amino acids. Germline loops: CDR1 SGHTA, CDR2 FQGTGA.

This clonotype appeared many times. The chain recombines TRBV19 with TRBJ1-5; D gene ambiguous. This CDR3 region has 13 residues. CDR1 and CDR2 (germline): LNHDA, SQIVND (reference sequence). Trimming removed 7 bases at V and 4 bases at J, with 11 bases between. CDR3 in DNA: TGTGCCAGTACCGATTGGGCGAATCAGCCCCAGCATTTT. Translation gives CASTDWANQPQHF.

This clonotype was detected only a few times. The rearrangement uses TRBV27 and TRBJ2-5, with D possibly TRBD2 on 5 matching bases. CDR1 MNHEY and CDR2 SMNVEV come from the germline V gene (reference sequence). Trimming stripped 4 bases from V and 5 bases from J, with 14 bases between. CDR3 length equals 14 residues. The CDR3: CASSYRDSAETQYF. Here the CDR3 DNA reads TGTGCCAGCAGTTACCGGGATTCTGCGGAGACCCAGTACTTC.

This clonotype was seen many times. The V gene is TRBV18, the J gene TRBJ1-5; D perhaps matches TRBD1 (5 bases). The V end lost 3 bases, the J end lost 8 bases, and 11 bases lay between the germline ends. The CDR3 spans 13 residues. Germline V gene data show CDR1 as KGHSH and CDR2 as LQKENI. This CDR3 is CASSPGASEPQHF. The DNA of the CDR3 is TGTGCCAGCTCACCCGGGGCCTCTGAGCCCCAGCATTTT.

This rearrangement joins TRBV10-3 to TRBJ1-2, with D unresolved. This CDR3 is built from 13 residues. Germline values: CDR1 ENHRY, CDR2 SYGVKD. V gave up 0 bases and J gave up 2 bases, with 4 bases separating them. The CDR3 is CAISESKNYGYTF. DNA for the CDR3: TGTGCCATCAGTGAGTCAAAAAACTATGGCTACACCTTC.

The chain links TRBV24-1 to TRBJ1-2; TRBD1 matches 8 bases. The CDR3 is 14 residues long. Germline V gene data show CDR1 as KGHDR and CDR2 as SFDVKD. V gave up 3 bases and J gave up 4 bases; unmatched junction bases: 3. The CDR3 DNA follows: TGTGCCACCAGTGATGGACAGGGTTTCTATGGCTACACCTTC. This codes for CATSDGQGFYGYTF.

This clonotype was seen ten or more times. The chain links TRBV5-5 to TRBJ1-2; TRBD1 might be the D (6 bases). V shed 4 bases and J shed 5 bases, with 18 bases lying between them. The CDR3 is 15 amino acids. Germline V lookup: CDR1 SGHKS, CDR2 YYEKEE (reference sequence). This CDR3 reads CASSRNAGGAYGYTF. The CDR3 coding sequence is TGTGCCAGCAGCCGAAATGCGGGGGGCGCTTATGGCTACACCTTC.

This clonotype showed up many times. This chain uses TRBV19 with TRBJ1-2, with 7 bases fitting TRBD1. The ends lost 3 bases at V and 2 bases at J; junction bases unmatched: 3. CDR1 LNHDA and CDR2 SQIVND come from the germline V gene (reference sequence). CDR3 size: 14 residues. DNA of the CDR3: TGTGCCAGTAGTATGGGACAGAGAAACTATGGCTACACCTTC. It yields the protein CASSMGQRNYGYTF.